The 16 T cell receptor beta chains below all came from one sample that was sequenced in a study of OX40 agonist ivuxolimab in advanced cancers. This table comes from immunoSEQ multiplex PCR, and its TCRdb copy is limited to in-frame clones, with some not included. The sample has more than 20,000 clones, 70% to 80% seen once. The source was CD4+ or CD8+ T cells sorted from blood, collected in a trial of the OX40 agonist ivuxolimab. Receptors originate from an adult with an advanced solid tumor such as melanoma, head and neck, liver or kidney cancer.

The chain links TRBV6-1 to TRBJ2-7; a possible D gene is TRBD2 (6 bases). The germline V gene encodes CDR1 MNHNS and CDR2 SASEGT. The CDR3 is 9 residues long. The V end was cut by 11 bases, the J end by 4 bases, with 6 bases between. The CDR3: CAGGYEQYF. The CDR3 DNA reads as TGTGCCGGGGGGTACGAGCAGTACTTC.

This clone was observed a few times. The rearrangement joins TRBV9 to TRBJ2-5, with 9 bases matching TRBD2. The CDR3 runs to 15 residues. The germline V gene has CDR1 SGDLS and CDR2 YYNGEE. Germline trimming cut 0 bases from V and 8 bases from J; bases unmatched to any gene: 8. The CDR3 DNA sequence: TGTGCCAGCAGCGTAGGAGTTAGCGGGAGTGATACCCAGTACTTC. The encoded protein is CASSVGVSGSDTQYF.

V and J are TRBV29-1 and TRBJ1-1, with D uncertain. The CDR3 contains 11 residues. Germline V gene lookup returns CDR1 SQVTM and CDR2 ANQGSEA. The CDR3 nucleotides are TGCAGTAGTAGAATGAACACTGAAGCTTTCTTT. Its protein product is CSSRMNTEAFF. The complete variable domain, with remaining parts taken from reference TRBV29-1 and TRBJ1-1, reads SAVISQKPSRDICQRGTSLTIQCQVDSQVTMMFWYRQQPGQSLTLIATANQGSEATYESGFVIDKFPISRPNLTFSTLTVSNMSPEDSSIYLCSSRMNTEAFFGQGTRLTVV.

The table lists this clone with a count of one. This sequence joins TRBV6-1 and TRBJ1-5, with TRBD1 matching 10 bases. The CDR3 is 14 residues long. Germline V gene data show CDR1 as MNHNS and CDR2 as SASEGT. The junction had 5 bases not matched to a gene; V was cut back by 8 bases and J by 4 bases. CDR3 residues: CASSDRGENQPQHF. The CDR3 region has the DNA TGTGCCAGCTCGGACAGGGGGGAAAATCAGCCCCAGCATTTT.

The V gene is TRBV7-2, the J gene TRBJ2-3; perhaps D is TRBD1 or TRBD2 (5 bases each). The V end lost 3 bases, the J end lost 0 bases, and 10 bases lay between the germline ends. The germline V gene has CDR1 SGHTA and CDR2 FQGNSA. The CDR3 totals 15 residues. CDR3 sequence (DNA): TGTGCCAGCAGCTTTTACCGGGACAGCACAGATACGCAGTATTTT. Protein: CASSFYRDSTDTQYF.

The CDR3 nucleotides are TGTGCCAGCAGCTTCTTAAAAGCGGGTGAGCAGTACTTC. Translated: CASSFLKAGEQYF. The chain links TRBV13 to TRBJ2-7, with a tentative D call TRBD2 (6 bases). CDR1 is PRHDT and CDR2 is FYEKMQ in the germline V gene (reference sequence). V lost 3 bases, J lost 7 bases, and 13 bases lay in between. The CDR3 totals 13 residues.

The chain couples TRBV28 to TRBJ2-7; weak D call: TRBD1 (6 bases). CDR3 length: 14 residues. V dropped 6 bases and J dropped 2 bases, with 14 bases sitting between them. CDR1 MDHEN and CDR2 SYDVKM come from the germline V gene. Here the CDR3 reads CASSIDRLPYEQYF. Written as DNA, the CDR3 is TGTGCCAGCAGCATAGACAGGCTCCCCTACGAGCAGTACTTC.

The chain uses TRBV9 and TRBJ2-1, with 9 bases matching TRBD2. CDR1 is SGDLS and CDR2 is YYNGEE in the germline V gene. This CDR3 comprises 16 residues. The V gene end was trimmed by 2 bases and the J gene end by 2 bases; junction bases not matched to a gene: 5. The DNA of the CDR3 is TGTGCCAGCAGCGTCGGACTAGCGCCCGCCTACAATGAGCAGTTCTTC. Its protein is CASSVGLAPAYNEQFF.

The chain joins TRBV28 to TRBJ1-4; D is uncertain. Germline values: CDR1 MDHEN, CDR2 SYDVKM. The V end was cut by 4 bases, the J end by 7 bases, with 16 bases between. The CDR3 sequence is 15 residues long. Written as DNA, the CDR3 is TGTGCCAGCAGTTCCCGGACGGGCTCGGTTGAAAAACTGTTTTTT. Encoded protein: CASSSRTGSVEKLFF. The variable domain in full, completed from reference TRBV28 and TRBJ1-4, reads DVKVTQSSRYLVKRTGEKVFLECVQDMDHENMFWYRQDPGLGLRLIYFSYDVKMKEKGDIPEGYSVSREKKERFSLILESASTNQTSMYLCASSSRTGSVEKLFFGSGTQLSVL.

The chain couples TRBV27 to TRBJ2-2, with 10 bases aligning to TRBD2. Germline CDR1 reads MNHEY; CDR2 reads SMNVEV (reference sequence). V shed 3 bases and J 7 bases; nucleotides not matched to a gene: 11. The CDR3 extends over 17 amino acids. The CDR3 DNA reads TGTGCCAGCAGTTTCGGTGGTGCTAGCGGGAGCGGCGGGGAGCTGTTTTTT. Residues: CASSFGGASGSGGELFF.

This chain connects TRBV6-5 to TRBJ1-2, with 9 positions matching TRBD1. In germline, CDR1 is MNHEY, CDR2 SVGAGI. The V segment lost 6 bases and the J segment 8 bases; nucleotides outside the gene matches: 10. This CDR3 region has 14 residues. CDR3 sequence: CASSPRDRVSGYTF. CDR3 DNA: TGTGCCAGCAGCCCAAGGGACAGGGTTTCAGGCTACACCTTC.

This clone appeared a few times. The J gene is TRBJ2-4, the V gene TRBV9; D call uncertain. Trimming cost V 0 bases and J 9 bases, with 16 bases left between them. The CDR3 has 15 residues. Germline assignment: CDR1 SGDLS and CDR2 YYNGEE. CDR3 bases: TGTGCCAGCAGCGTAGAGGCAGGAGATTTGAGCATTCAGTACTTC. It specifies CASSVEAGDLSIQYF.

The gene calls are TRBV6-5 and TRBJ2-3; 9 bases agree with TRBD1. This CDR3 region has 16 residues. V lost 4 bases, J lost 4 bases, and 9 bases stayed unmatched. Germline V CDR1 and CDR2: MNHEY, SVGAGI. In nucleotides, the CDR3 is TGTGCCAGCAGTTCAGCCGGGACAGGGATTTCAGATACGCAGTATTTT. Its translation is CASSSAGTGISDTQYF.

V is TRBV18 and J is TRBJ2-1, with D possibly being TRBD1 (5 bases). Per germline, CDR1 KGHSH and CDR2 LQKENI. The CDR3 has 18 amino acids. V was pared by 2 bases and J by 5 bases, with 22 bases between. The CDR3 bases are TGTGCCAGCTCACCATATTACGCGACAGTCTCGGCTAACAATGAGCAGTTCTTC. This codes for CASSPYYATVSANNEQFF.

This chain joins TRBV13 and TRBJ1-6; the D gene is possibly TRBD1 (5 bases). The CDR3 loop spans 18 amino acids. Germline assignment: CDR1 PRHDT and CDR2 FYEKMQ (reference sequence). The V gene lost 0 bases and the J gene lost 0 bases, with 12 bases spanning the gap. This CDR3 reads CASSLGGAGSSYNSPLHF. The CDR3 DNA follows: TGTGCCAGCAGCTTAGGAGGAGCAGGGAGCTCCTATAATTCACCCCTCCACTTT.

This chain uses TRBV4-1 with TRBJ2-5, with D perhaps assigned TRBD1 or TRBD2 (5 bases each). The last part of the DNA fits TRBJ2-7 better; the J call may be wrong. The V gene's germline CDR1 is MGHRA and CDR2 YSYEKL. The CDR3 extends over 16 amino acids. CDR3 sequence reads: CASSPKPGTASYEQYF. Written as DNA, the CDR3 is TGCGCCAGCAGCCCTAAGCCCGGGACGGCGTCCTACGAGCAGTACTTC.